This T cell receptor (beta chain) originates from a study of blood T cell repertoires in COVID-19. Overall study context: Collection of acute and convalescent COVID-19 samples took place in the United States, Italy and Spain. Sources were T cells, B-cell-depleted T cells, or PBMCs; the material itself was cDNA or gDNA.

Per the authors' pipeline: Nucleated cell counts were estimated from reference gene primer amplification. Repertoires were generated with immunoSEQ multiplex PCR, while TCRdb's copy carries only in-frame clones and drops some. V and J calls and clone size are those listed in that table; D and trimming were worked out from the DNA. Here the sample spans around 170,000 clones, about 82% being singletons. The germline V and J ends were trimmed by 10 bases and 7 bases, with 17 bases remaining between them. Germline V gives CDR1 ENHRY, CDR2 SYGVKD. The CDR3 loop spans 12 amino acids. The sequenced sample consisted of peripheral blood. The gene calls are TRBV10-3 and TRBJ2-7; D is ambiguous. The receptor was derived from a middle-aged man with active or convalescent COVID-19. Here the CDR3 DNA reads TGTGCCACCCGACTCGTGGGTTTTGAGCAGTACTTC. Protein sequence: CATRLVGFEQYF.